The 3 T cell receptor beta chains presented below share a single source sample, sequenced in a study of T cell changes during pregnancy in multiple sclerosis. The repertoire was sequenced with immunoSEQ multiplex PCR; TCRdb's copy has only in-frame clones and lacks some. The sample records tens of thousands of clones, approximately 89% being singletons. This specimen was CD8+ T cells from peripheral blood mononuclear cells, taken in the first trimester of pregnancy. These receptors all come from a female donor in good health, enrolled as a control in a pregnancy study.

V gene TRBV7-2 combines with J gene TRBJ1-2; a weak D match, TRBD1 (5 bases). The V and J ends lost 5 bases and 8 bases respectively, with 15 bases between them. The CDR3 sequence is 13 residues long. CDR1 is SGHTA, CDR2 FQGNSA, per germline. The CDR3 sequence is CASSQTIKGGYTF. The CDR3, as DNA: TGTGCCAGCAGCCAAACGATCAAGGGGGGCTACACCTTC.

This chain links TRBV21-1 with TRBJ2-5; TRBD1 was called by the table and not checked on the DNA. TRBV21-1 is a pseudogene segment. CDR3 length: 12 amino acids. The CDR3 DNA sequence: TGTGCCAGCAGGACAGGAGAAGAGACCCAGTACTTC. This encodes CASRTGEETQYF.

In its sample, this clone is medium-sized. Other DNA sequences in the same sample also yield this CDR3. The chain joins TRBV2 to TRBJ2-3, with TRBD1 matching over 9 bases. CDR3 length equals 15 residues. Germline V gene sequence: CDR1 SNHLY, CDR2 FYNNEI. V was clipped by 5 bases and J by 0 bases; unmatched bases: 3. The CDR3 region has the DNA TGTGCCAGCAGTCCTGGGACAGGGAGCACAGATACGCAGTATTTT. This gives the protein CASSPGTGSTDTQYF.